The 17 T cell receptor beta chains below all came from one sample that was sequenced in a study of CXCR3-negative and CXCR3-positive naive CD8 T cells. Study results and caveats: The TRB CDR3s that CXCR3-positive naive cells carried were more hydrophobic than those of CXCR3-negative naive cells.

These TCRs are of unknown antigen specificity. UMI-tagged TRB cDNA libraries were built via 5' RACE. TCRdb reworked the 5' RACE reads into one entry per CDR3 protein, no DNA. Seen in this sample are about 98,000 distinct CDR3 sequences; the ten most common clones hold under 0.95%. The sequencing input was naive CXCR3+ CD8+ T cells from blood. The subset denotes: CD45RO-CCR7+CD27+CD95- naive CD8+ T cells expressing CXCR3 (TNR3+). These receptors all come from a human donor in good health. Some clones in this sample may be carry-over from other donors' samples.

The CDR3 protein is CATGTGGNTEAFF. V gene TRBV10-3 combines with J gene TRBJ1-1; TCRdb gives TRBD1 as the D gene, but with no DNA this cannot be confirmed. Germline values: CDR1 ENHRY, CDR2 SYGVKD. There are 13 residues in the CDR3.

This chain joins TRBV6-5 and TRBJ2-1; the TCRdb call, TRBD2, lacks DNA for checking. The CDR3 is 18 residues long. CDR1 is MNHEY and CDR2 is SVGAGI in the germline V gene. CDR3 residues: CASSQKGLAGGSYNEQFF.

The chain recombines TRBV7-9 with TRBJ2-7; the TCRdb D gene call, TRBD1, has no DNA to confirm it. This CDR3 region has 14 residues. CDR1 is SEHNR, CDR2 FQNEAQ, per germline (reference sequence). CDR3 protein: CASSRGRADYEQYF. Full variable domain (outside the CDR3, taken from reference TRBV7-9 and TRBJ2-7): DTGVSQNPRHKITKRGQNVTFRCDPISEHNRLYWYRQTLGQGPEFLTYFQNEAQLEKSRLLSDRFSAERPKGSFSTLEIQRTEQGDSAMYLCASSRGRADYEQYFGPGTRLTVT.

V usage is TRBV4-1 and J usage is TRBJ2-5; as DNA is missing, the TRBD1 call by TCRdb cannot be tested. The length of the CDR3 is 17 residues. Germline CDR1 MGHRA, CDR2 YSYEKL. CDR3 residues: CASSQEIKRGPEETQYF.

This sequence joins TRBV7-9 and TRBJ1-5. From germline, CDR1 is SEHNR and CDR2 FQNEAQ (reference sequence). The CDR3 has 13 amino acids. CDR3 sequence: CASSPDGNQPQHF.

The chain carries TRBV20-1 and TRBJ1-1; lacking DNA, the TRBD1 call made by TCRdb goes unchecked. The CDR3 sequence is 13 residues long. The germline V gene encodes CDR1 DFQATT and CDR2 SNEGSKA (reference sequence). CDR3 sequence: CSATGTVNTEAFF.

This rearrangement joins TRBV4-1 to TRBJ2-1; the TCRdb D gene call, TRBD2, has no DNA to confirm it. The CDR3 spans 15 residues. Germline V CDR1 and CDR2: MGHRA, YSYEKL. The CDR3 here is CASRFFASGYNEQFF.

The chain recombines TRBV10-3 with TRBJ2-7; no DNA is available, so the TRBD1 call from TCRdb remains unchecked. Germline loops: CDR1 ENHRY, CDR2 SYGVKD. CDR3 length: 14 amino acids. CDR3: CAISGDRDSYEQYF.

The rearrangement joins TRBV3-1 to TRBJ2-5; TCRdb designates TRBD2, a call that cannot be tested without DNA. Germline V gene data show CDR1 as LGHDT and CDR2 as YNNKEL (reference sequence). The CDR3 loop spans 15 amino acids. CDR3 sequence reads: CASSHGETVQETQYF.

This rearrangement joins TRBV13 to TRBJ2-1. The germline gives CDR1 PRHDT, CDR2 FYEKMQ (reference sequence). The CDR3 spans 14 residues. The CDR3 spells CASSPEDGSNEQFF.

The chain uses TRBV28 and TRBJ2-7. The germline V gene has CDR1 MDHEN and CDR2 SYDVKM. The CDR3 consists of 14 residues. The chain's CDR3 is CASSIIGRSYEQYF.

The CDR3 protein is CAISEGTSYQETQYF. The chain joins TRBV10-3 to TRBJ2-5. The CDR3 runs to 15 residues. The V gene's germline CDR1 is ENHRY and CDR2 SYGVKD.

The chain links TRBV7-6 to TRBJ2-7; TCRdb outputs TRBD1, but without DNA this stays unchecked. CDR3 size: 12 residues. Germline CDR1 and CDR2: SGHVS and FNYEAQ. This CDR3 is CASSPGDYEQYF.

The chain recombines TRBV14 with TRBJ2-5; without DNA, the TCRdb call of TRBD1 cannot be checked. The V gene's germline CDR1 is SGHDN and CDR2 FVKESK. The CDR3 runs to 15 residues. CDR3 amino acids: CASSQEAGAQETQYF.

This sequence joins TRBV28 and TRBJ2-1; with no DNA, the TCRdb D assignment of TRBD2 cannot be verified. CDR1 and CDR2 (germline): MDHEN, SYDVKM. The CDR3 spans 14 residues. The CDR3 reads CASCIAGGYNEQFF.

This chain connects TRBV29-1 to TRBJ2-7; the D call from TCRdb, TRBD2, cannot be confirmed without DNA. The germline CDR1 and CDR2 sequences are SQVTM and ANQGSEA. There are 11 residues in the CDR3. Here the CDR3 reads CSVVRDYEQYF.

V gene TRBV7-6 combines with J gene TRBJ2-7; TCRdb's D call, TRBD1, is unchecked because there is no DNA. Germline loops: CDR1 SGHVS, CDR2 FNYEAQ. The CDR3 has 14 amino acids. The CDR3 spells CASSGTGVDYEQYF. The full variable domain, with the rest looked up from reference TRBV7-6 and TRBJ2-7, is GAGVSQSPRYKVTKRGQDVALRCDPISGHVSLYWYRQALGQGPEFLTYFNYEAQQDKSGLPNDRFSAERPEGSISTLTIQRTEQRDSAMYRCASSGTGVDYEQYFGPGTRLTVT.